Following are 12 T cell receptor beta chains from one sample sequenced in a study of blood T cells in healthy people across ages. Alongside a J-beta primer mix, a sample-barcoded 5' primer served in a second PCR lasting roughly 6 to 12 cycles. TCRdb reanalysed the 5' RACE reads using MiXCR and keeps one entry per CDR3 protein. The sample contains around 580,000 distinct CDR3 sequences, around 48% of which appear only once. Material for sequencing was blood. These receptors came from a man older than 75 in good health.

Many counts were recorded for this clonotype. The chain carries TRBV6-6 and TRBJ1-1; 9 bases are shared with TRBD1. CDR3 length: 15 residues. The V gene's germline CDR1 is MNHNY and CDR2 SVGAGI (reference sequence). V shed 4 bases and J 3 bases; nucleotides not matched to a gene: 6. The CDR3 DNA reads TGTGCCAGCAGTTCTACAGGGGGCGTGGACACTGAAGCTTTCTTT. It yields the protein CASSSTGGVDTEAFF.

This clonotype was picked up a small number of times. The V and J genes are TRBV6-5 and TRBJ2-3; TRBD2 might be the D (5 bases). Germline-derived CDR1 and CDR2 are MNHEY and SVGAGI. V was clipped by 5 bases and J by 11 bases, with 17 bases between them. CDR3 size: 13 residues. This CDR3 is CASSDRETSGQYF. The CDR3 nucleotides are TGTGCCAGCAGTGACCGAGAGACCAGCGGGCAGTATTTT.

The sample holds a few counts of this clonotype. The V call is TRBV15, the J call TRBJ2-5; 10 bases map to TRBD2. The CDR3 has 15 amino acids. V shed 5 bases, J shed 7 bases, and the junction held 10 bases outside the gene matches. Per the germline V gene, CDR1 is LNHNV and CDR2 is YYDKDF (reference sequence). CDR3 DNA: TGTGCCACCAGCCCTAGCGGGAGAATTAGGGGGACCCAGTACTTC. It translates to CATSPSGRIRGTQYF.

The chain couples TRBV3-1 to TRBJ2-5, with TRBD1 identical over 7 bases. CDR1 LGHDT and CDR2 YNNKEL come from the germline V gene (reference sequence). V was pared by 3 bases and J by 2 bases, with 6 bases of the junction left unmatched. The CDR3 has 15 amino acids. The CDR3: CASSHRPGQQETQYF. Here the CDR3 DNA reads TGTGCCAGCAGCCACCGGCCGGGACAGCAAGAGACCCAGTACTTC.

This clonotype was observed a few times. The gene calls are TRBV6-5 and TRBJ2-3; TRBD2 matches at 9 bases. The length of the CDR3 is 16 residues. V gave up 6 bases and J gave up 4 bases; unmatched junction bases: 11. Germline V lookup: CDR1 MNHEY, CDR2 SVGAGI. Here the CDR3 DNA reads TGTGCCAGCAGATCACTGGGTAGCGGGAGACCAGATACGCAGTATTTT. This gives the protein CASRSLGSGRPDTQYF.

The chain couples TRBV20-1 to TRBJ1-5; the D is unclear. This CDR3 is 13 amino acids long. Germline values: CDR1 DFQATT, CDR2 SNEGSKA (reference sequence). With 5 bases removed from V and 4 bases from J, the gap between germline ends came to 12 bases. This CDR3 is CSALDAPNQPQHF. The CDR3 nucleotides read TGCAGTGCTTTGGACGCCCCAAATCAGCCCCAGCATTTT.

The chain is built from TRBV20-1 and TRBJ2-2, with D possibly matching TRBD2 (6 bases). CDR3 length: 12 residues. The V gene lost 1 base and the J gene lost 6 bases, with 6 bases spanning the gap. Germline CDR1 is DFQATT and CDR2 is SNEGSKA (reference sequence). The CDR3 nucleotides read TGCAGTGCTAGAGGACTAGCCGGGGAGCTGTTTTTT. Its protein product is CSARGLAGELFF.

V is TRBV10-3 and J is TRBJ2-3, with 8 bases matching TRBD2. The V segment lost 8 bases and the J segment 3 bases; nucleotides outside the gene matches: 10. The CDR3 extends over 15 amino acids. The V gene's germline CDR1 is ENHRY and CDR2 SYGVKD. The CDR3 DNA reads TGTGCCATCCCGGGCAGCGGGAGAGCTACAGATACGCAGTATTTT. Translation: CAIPGSGRATDTQYF.

V usage is TRBV24-1 and J usage is TRBJ2-1, with TRBD2 identical over 11 bases. V lost 5 bases, J lost 8 bases, and 4 bases stayed unmatched. Germline V gene sequence: CDR1 KGHDR, CDR2 SFDVKD. The CDR3 spans 14 residues. CDR3 DNA sequence: TGTGCCACCAGTGTAGCGGGGGGGAGGGATGAGCAGTTCTTC. Encoded protein: CATSVAGGRDEQFF.

This clonotype was seen only a few times. The chain joins TRBV4-3 to TRBJ1-2; maybe TRBD1 (5 bases). This CDR3 is 16 amino acids long. Trimming left V 0 bases short and J 8 bases short, with 19 bases between. Germline CDR1 reads LGHNA; CDR2 reads YSLEER. CDR3 sequence: CASSQDREGSVGGYTF. DNA of the CDR3: TGCGCCAGCAGCCAAGATCGCGAGGGGTCAGTGGGCGGCTACACCTTC.

The chain couples TRBV20-1 to TRBJ2-1; D is ambiguous. Germline-derived CDR1 and CDR2 are DFQATT and SNEGSKA (reference sequence). The V gene lost 0 bases and the J gene lost 6 bases, with 12 bases spanning the gap. CDR3 length equals 14 residues. Here the CDR3 reads CSARDRLAANEQFF. The DNA of the CDR3 is TGCAGTGCTAGAGATCGTTTAGCCGCCAATGAGCAGTTCTTC.

This clonotype occurred a few times. The CDR3 reads CASSLLGRADEQYF. The DNA of the CDR3 is TGTGCCAGCAGTTTATTAGGCCGAGCGGACGAGCAGTACTTC. The chain has TRBV27 and TRBJ2-7, with D perhaps matching TRBD2 (5 bases). The CDR3 sequence is 14 residues long. Per germline, CDR1 MNHEY and CDR2 SMNVEV (reference sequence). The germline V and J ends were trimmed by 1 base and 5 bases, with 12 bases remaining between them.